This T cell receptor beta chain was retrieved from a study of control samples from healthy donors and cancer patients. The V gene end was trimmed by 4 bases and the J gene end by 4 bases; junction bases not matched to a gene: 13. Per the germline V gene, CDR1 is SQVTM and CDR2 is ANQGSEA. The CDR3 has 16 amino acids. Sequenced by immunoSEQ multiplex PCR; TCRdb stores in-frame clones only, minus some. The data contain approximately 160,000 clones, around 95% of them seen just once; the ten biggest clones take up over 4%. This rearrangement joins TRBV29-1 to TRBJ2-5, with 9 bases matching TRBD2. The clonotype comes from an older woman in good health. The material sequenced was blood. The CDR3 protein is CSVASGGGAWRETQYF. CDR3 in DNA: TGCAGCGTTGCATCGGGCGGGGGGGCGTGGAGAGAGACCCAGTACTTC.